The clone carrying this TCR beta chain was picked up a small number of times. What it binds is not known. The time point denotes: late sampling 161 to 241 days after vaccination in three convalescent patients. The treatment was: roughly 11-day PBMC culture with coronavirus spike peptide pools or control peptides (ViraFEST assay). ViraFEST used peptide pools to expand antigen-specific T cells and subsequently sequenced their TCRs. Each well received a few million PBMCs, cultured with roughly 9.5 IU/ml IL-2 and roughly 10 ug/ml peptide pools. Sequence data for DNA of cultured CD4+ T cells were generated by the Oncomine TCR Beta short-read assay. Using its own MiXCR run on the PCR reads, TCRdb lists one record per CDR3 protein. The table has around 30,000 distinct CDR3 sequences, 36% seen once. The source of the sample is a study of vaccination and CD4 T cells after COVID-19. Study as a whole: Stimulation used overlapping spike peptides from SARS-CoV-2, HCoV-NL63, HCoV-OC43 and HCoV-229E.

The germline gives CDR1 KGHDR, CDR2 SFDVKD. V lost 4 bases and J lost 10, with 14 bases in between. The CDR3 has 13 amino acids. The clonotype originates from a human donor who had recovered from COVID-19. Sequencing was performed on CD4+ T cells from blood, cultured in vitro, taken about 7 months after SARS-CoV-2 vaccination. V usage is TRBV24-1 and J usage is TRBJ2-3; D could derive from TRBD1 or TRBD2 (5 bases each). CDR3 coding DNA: TGTGCCACCAGTGAGACCCCCTTGGGGGCGCAGTATTTT. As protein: CATSETPLGAQYF.